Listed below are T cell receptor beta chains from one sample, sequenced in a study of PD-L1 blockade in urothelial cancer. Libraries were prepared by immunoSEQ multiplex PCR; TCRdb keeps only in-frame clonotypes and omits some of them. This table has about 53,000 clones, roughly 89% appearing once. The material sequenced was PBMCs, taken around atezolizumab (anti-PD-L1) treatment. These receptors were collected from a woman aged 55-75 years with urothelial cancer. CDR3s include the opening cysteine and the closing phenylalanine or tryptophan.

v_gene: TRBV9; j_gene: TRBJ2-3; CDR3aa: CASSAGGPFTDTQYF
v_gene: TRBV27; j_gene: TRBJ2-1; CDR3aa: CASSLFLARAHEQFF
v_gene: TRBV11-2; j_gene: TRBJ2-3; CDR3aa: CASSLGTSTDTQYF
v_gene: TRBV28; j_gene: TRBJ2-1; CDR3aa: CASKPAPEDRVGNEQFF
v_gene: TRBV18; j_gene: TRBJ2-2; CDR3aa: CASSPLPTGANTGELFF
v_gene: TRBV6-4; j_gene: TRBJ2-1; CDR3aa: CASSARGAGGGRLPQFF
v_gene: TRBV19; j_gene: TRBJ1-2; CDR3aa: CASSGWQGFGGYTF
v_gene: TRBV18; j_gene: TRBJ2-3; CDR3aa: CASSPPAQADTQYF
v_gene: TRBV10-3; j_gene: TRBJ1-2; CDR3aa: CAITGTPSNYGYTF
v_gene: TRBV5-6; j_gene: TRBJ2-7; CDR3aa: CASSLWVAGAISYEQYF
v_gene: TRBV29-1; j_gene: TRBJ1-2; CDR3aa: CSVEVGARGYTF
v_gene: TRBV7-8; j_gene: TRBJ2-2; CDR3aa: CASSLGSERGGTGELFF
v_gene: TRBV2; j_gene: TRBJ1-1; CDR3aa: CASSEDDRMNTEAFF
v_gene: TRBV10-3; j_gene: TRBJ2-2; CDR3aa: CAISEHRGGTGELFF
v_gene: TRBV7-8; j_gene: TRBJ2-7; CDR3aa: CASSLGGTRVSYEQYF
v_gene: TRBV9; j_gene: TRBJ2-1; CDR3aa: CASSVASGTYNEQFF
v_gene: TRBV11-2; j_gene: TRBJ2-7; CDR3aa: CASSLDHGGSYEQYF
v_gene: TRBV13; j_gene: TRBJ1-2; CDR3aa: CASSSPAQGDYGYTF
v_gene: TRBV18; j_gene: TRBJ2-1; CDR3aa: CASSPLGGTYNEQFF
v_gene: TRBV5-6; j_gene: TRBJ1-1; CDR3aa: CASSLSPDTEAFF
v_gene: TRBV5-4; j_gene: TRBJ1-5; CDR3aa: CASSLFGGGNQPQHF
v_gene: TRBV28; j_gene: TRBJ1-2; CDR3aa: CASAMIAGGYYGYTF
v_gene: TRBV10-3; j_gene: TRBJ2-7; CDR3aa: CAISEGTGLYEQYF
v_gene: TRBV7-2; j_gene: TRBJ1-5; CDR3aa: CASSLSGGGQPQHF
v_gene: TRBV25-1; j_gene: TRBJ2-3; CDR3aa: CASSDPSVSTDTQYF
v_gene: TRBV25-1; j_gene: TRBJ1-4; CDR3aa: CASSEAGATNEKLFF